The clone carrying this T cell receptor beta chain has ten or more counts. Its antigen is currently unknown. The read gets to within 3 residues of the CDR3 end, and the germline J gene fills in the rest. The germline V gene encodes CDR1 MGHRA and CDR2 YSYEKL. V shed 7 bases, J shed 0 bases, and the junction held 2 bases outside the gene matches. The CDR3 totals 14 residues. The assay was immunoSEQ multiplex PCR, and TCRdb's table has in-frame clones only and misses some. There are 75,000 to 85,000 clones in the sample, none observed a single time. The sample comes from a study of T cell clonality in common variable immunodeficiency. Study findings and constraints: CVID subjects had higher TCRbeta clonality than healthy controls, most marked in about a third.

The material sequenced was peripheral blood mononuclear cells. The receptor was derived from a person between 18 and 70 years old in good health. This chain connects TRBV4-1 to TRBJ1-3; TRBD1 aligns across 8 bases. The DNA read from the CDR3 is TGCGCCAGCATGGACAGGGCCTCTGGAAACACC. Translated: CASMDRASGNT. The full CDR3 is CASMDRASGNTIYF.